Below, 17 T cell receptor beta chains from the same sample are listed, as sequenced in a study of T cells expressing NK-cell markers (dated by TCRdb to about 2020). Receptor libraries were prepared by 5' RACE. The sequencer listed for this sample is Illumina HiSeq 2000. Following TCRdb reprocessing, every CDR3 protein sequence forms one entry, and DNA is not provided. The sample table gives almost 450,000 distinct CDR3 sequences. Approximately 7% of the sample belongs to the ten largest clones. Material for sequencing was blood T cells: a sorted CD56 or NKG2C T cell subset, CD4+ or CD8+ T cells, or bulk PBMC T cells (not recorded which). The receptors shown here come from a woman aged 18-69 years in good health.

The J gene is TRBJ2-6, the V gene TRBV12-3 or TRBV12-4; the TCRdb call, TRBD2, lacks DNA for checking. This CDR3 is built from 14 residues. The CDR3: CASGPANGANVLTF.

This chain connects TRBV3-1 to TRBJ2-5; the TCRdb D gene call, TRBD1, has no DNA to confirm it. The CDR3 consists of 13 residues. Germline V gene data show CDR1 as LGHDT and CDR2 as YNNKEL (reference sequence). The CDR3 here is CASSRTVLETQYF.

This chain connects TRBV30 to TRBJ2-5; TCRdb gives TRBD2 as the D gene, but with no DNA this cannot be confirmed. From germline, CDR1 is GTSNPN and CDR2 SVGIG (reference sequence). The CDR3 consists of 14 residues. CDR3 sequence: CAWIPGGPGETQYF. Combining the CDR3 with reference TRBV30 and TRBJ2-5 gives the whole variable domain SQTIHQWPATLVQPVGSPLSLECTVEGTSNPNLYWYRQAAGRGLQLLFYSVGIGQISSEVPQNLSASRPQDRQFILSSKKLLLSDSGFYLCAWIPGGPGETQYFGPGTRLLVL.

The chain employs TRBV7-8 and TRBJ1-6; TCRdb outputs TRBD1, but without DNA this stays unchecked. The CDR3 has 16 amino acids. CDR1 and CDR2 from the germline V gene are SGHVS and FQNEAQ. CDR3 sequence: CASSLGTGGYNSPLHF.

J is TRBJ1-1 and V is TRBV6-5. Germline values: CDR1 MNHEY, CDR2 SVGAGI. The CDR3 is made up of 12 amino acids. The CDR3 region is CASSYDGTEAFF.

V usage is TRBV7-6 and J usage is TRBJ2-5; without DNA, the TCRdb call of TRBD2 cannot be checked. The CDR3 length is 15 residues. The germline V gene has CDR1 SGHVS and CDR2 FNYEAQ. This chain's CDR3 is CASSPRRVAEETQYF.

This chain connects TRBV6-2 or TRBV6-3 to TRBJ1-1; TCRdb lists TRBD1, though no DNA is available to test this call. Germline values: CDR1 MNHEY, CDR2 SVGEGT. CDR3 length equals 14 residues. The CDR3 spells CASSYAGRGTEAFF.

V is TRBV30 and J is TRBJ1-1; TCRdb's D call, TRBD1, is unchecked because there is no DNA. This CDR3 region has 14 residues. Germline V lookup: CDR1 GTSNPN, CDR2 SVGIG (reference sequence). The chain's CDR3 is CAWSSRGGNTEAFF. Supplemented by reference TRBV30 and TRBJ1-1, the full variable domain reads SQTIHQWPATLVQPVGSPLSLECTVEGTSNPNLYWYRQAAGRGLQLLFYSVGIGQISSEVPQNLSASRPQDRQFILSSKKLLLSDSGFYLCAWSSRGGNTEAFFGQGTRLTVV.

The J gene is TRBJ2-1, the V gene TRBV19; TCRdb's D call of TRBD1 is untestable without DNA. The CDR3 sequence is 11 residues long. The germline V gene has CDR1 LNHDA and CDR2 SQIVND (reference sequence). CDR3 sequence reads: CASYRYNEQFF.

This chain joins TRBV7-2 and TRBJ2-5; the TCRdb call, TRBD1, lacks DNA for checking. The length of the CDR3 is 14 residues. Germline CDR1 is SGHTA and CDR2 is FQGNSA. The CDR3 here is CASSLGGAQETQYF.

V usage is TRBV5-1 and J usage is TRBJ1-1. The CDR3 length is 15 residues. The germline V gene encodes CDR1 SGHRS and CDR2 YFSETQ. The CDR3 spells CASSLSASLNTEAFF.

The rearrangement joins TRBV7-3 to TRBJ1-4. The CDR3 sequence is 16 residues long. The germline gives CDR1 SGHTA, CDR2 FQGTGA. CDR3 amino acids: CASSKNSPGIGEKLFF. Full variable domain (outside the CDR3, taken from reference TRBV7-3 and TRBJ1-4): GAGVSQTPSNKVTEKGKYVELRCDPISGHTALYWYRQSLGQGPEFLIYFQGTGAADDSGLPNDRFFAVRPEGSVSTLKIQRTERGDSAVYLCASSKNSPGIGEKLFFGSGTQLSVL.

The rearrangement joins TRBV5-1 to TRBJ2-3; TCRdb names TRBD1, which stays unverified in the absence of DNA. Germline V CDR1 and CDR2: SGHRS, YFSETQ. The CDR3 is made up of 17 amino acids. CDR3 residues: CASSFPDFGGRGDTQYF.

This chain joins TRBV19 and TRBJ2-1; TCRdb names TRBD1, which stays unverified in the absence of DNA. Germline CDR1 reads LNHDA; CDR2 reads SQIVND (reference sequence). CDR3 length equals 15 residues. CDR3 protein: CASSMGGATYNEQFF.

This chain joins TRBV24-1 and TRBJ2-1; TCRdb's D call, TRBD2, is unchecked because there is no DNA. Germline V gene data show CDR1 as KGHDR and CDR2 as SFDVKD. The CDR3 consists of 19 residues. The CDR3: CATSEVGASGSWSYNEQFF.

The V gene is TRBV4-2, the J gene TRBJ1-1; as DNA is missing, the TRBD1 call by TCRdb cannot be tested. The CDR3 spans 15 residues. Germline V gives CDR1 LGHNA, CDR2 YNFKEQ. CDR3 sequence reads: CASSRGLQGNTEAFF.

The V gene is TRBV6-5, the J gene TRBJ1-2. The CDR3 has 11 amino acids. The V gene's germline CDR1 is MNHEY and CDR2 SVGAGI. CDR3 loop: CASSSSRGYTF.